This entry lists 28 T cell receptor beta chains sequenced from one sample in a study of shared clonotypes between healthy human individuals. Here immunoSEQ multiplex PCR was the method, and the copy in TCRdb shows in-frame clones only, minus some. Counted here are under 650,000 clones, 90% to 97% occurring once; the ten biggest clones make up about 0.054%. Sequencing was done on a sample of naive CD4+ T cells sorted from blood. The subset: CD45RA+ positively selected. The receptors shown here come from a young woman in good health.

The V and J genes are TRBV28 and TRBJ1-6, with D hard to call. The CDR3 sequence is 14 residues long. Germline V gene data show CDR1 as MDHEN and CDR2 as SYDVKM. The germline V and J ends were trimmed by 7 bases and 7 bases, with 14 bases remaining between them. CDR3 coding DNA: TGTGCCAGCAATACCGGATCGGGAAATTCACCCCTCCACTTT. It is translated as CASNTGSGNSPLHF. Using reference TRBV28 and TRBJ1-6 for the parts outside the CDR3, the full variable domain is DVKVTQSSRYLVKRTGEKVFLECVQDMDHENMFWYRQDPGLGLRLIYFSYDVKMKEKGDIPEGYSVSREKKERFSLILESASTNQTSMYLCASNTGSGNSPLHFGNGTRLTVT.

The V gene is TRBV28, the J gene TRBJ2-2, with D tentatively TRBD1 (6 bases). The length of the CDR3 is 15 residues. CDR1 and CDR2 (germline): MDHEN, SYDVKM. With 5 bases removed from V and 2 bases from J, the gap between germline ends came to 12 bases. The CDR3 DNA reads as TGTGCCAGCAGTCCTTACAGGGTAAACACCGGGGAGCTGTTTTTT. Protein product: CASSPYRVNTGELFF.

The rearrangement uses TRBV2 and TRBJ1-1; 10 bases fit TRBD1. Germline V gene data show CDR1 as SNHLY and CDR2 as FYNNEI. The trim removed 6 bases at V and 4 bases at J, leaving 11 bases unmatched. The length of the CDR3 is 16 residues. Here the CDR3 DNA reads TGTGCCAGCAGGAGGGACAGGGGTTACTTGAGCACTGAAGCTTTCTTT. Translating it yields CASRRDRGYLSTEAFF.

The chain has TRBV5-1 and TRBJ2-1; D may be TRBD2 (5 bases). Per germline, CDR1 SGHRS and CDR2 YFSETQ. The CDR3 totals 13 residues. Trimming cost V 4 bases and J 7 bases, with 12 bases left between them. The CDR3 is CASSHRTPNEQFF. The CDR3 bases are TGCGCCAGCAGCCATCGGACTCCGAATGAGCAGTTCTTC.

This chain connects TRBV23-1 to TRBJ2-1; unclear D gene. TRBV23-1 is an ORF, with its function uncertain. Trimming shortened V by 0 bases and J by 6 bases, and 9 bases separated the two germline ends. This CDR3 has 14 amino acids. This chain's CDR3 is CASSQSPASNEQFF. The CDR3 nucleotides read TGCGCCAGCAGTCAATCCCCAGCATCCAATGAGCAGTTCTTC.

In nucleotides, the CDR3 is TGTGCCAGTAGAACCACAGATACGCAGTATTTT. This codes for CASRTTDTQYF. The chain couples TRBV19 to TRBJ2-3; D gene unclear. V was shortened by 6 bases and J by 2 bases, with 3 bases between the two germline ends. Germline CDR1 and CDR2: LNHDA and SQIVND (reference sequence). The CDR3 length is 11 residues.

This sequence joins TRBV27 and TRBJ1-1, with 9 bases fitting TRBD1. V was pared by 5 bases and J by 4 bases, with 8 bases of the junction left unmatched. The germline V gene encodes CDR1 MNHEY and CDR2 SMNVEV (reference sequence). The CDR3 loop spans 15 amino acids. The CDR3 nucleotides are TGTGCCAGCAGTGAGACAGGGGGGTTTCGCACTGAAGCTTTCTTT. Translating gives CASSETGGFRTEAFF.

V gene TRBV5-1 combines with J gene TRBJ2-3; D remains unclear. The CDR3 is 12 amino acids. V lost 0 bases and J 14 bases, leaving 13 bases between the germline ends. The germline V gene has CDR1 SGHRS and CDR2 YFSETQ. The CDR3 spells CASSLDRSERYF. In DNA form, the CDR3 reads TGCGCCAGCAGCTTGGACCGTTCTGAGAGGTATTTT.

The V and J genes are TRBV7-9 and TRBJ1-1, with D possibly matching TRBD1 (5 bases). The CDR3 totals 15 residues. V lost 6 bases and J 5 bases, leaving 19 bases between the germline ends. CDR1 is SEHNR, CDR2 FQNEAQ, per germline (reference sequence). CDR3 sequence (DNA): TGTGCCAGCAGTCTAGAGAACGGGGCTCGAACTGAAGCTTTCTTT. Protein: CASSLENGARTEAFF.

This clone was counted a few times. The chain employs TRBV19 and TRBJ1-2; 7 bases line up with TRBD1. The CDR3 runs 14 residues. V shed 5 bases, J shed 5 bases, and the junction held 8 bases outside the gene matches. CDR1 is LNHDA, CDR2 SQIVND, per germline (reference sequence). CDR3 coding DNA: TGTGCCAGTAGTCCCCCGACAGGGTCTTATGGCTACACCTTC. Translating it yields CASSPPTGSYGYTF. Based on the CDR3 plus reference TRBV19 and TRBJ1-2, the full variable domain is DGGITQSPKYLFRKEGQNVTLSCEQNLNHDAMYWYRQDPGQGLRLIYYSQIVNDFQKGDIAEGYSVSREKKESFPLTVTSAQKNPTAFYLCASSPPTGSYGYTFGSGTRLTVV.

This rearrangement joins TRBV5-1 to TRBJ2-1, with 11 bases that match TRBD1. V dropped 2 bases and J dropped 8; count of bases not matched to a gene: 9. The CDR3 runs 16 residues. From germline, CDR1 is SGHRS and CDR2 YFSETQ. The CDR3: CASSLTGQGVLDEQFF. DNA of the CDR3: TGCGCCAGCAGCTTAACGGGACAGGGGGTACTCGATGAGCAGTTCTTC.

The V gene is TRBV4-2, the J gene TRBJ2-3; possible D gene TRBD2, 6 bases. Germline V gene sequence: CDR1 LGHNA, CDR2 YNFKEQ. CDR3 length: 14 amino acids. V gave up 4 bases and J gave up 3 bases, with 11 bases separating them. DNA of the CDR3: TGTGCCAGCAGCCTCTCGGGGGTAACAGATACGCAGTATTTT. Protein sequence: CASSLSGVTDTQYF.

Concerning this clone: One junction end disagrees with the germline gene, perhaps due to a read error. The DNA for the CDR3 is TGTGCCTGGACCGGGGGGCAGAAAAATGATTCTAAGGAAAAACTGTTTTTT. This codes for CAWTGGQKNDSKEKLFF. This rearrangement joins TRBV30 to TRBJ1-4, with D possibly TRBD1 on 6 matching bases. In germline, CDR1 is GTSNPN, CDR2 SVGIG (reference sequence). The CDR3 spans 17 residues.

The gene calls are TRBV11-2 and TRBJ2-7; TRBD2 agrees at 8 bases. Germline values: CDR1 SGHAT, CDR2 FQNNGV. The V and J ends lost 7 bases and 3 bases, in that order; junction bases with no gene match: 11. The length of the CDR3 is 15 residues. The CDR3 DNA follows: TGTGCCAGCATCCAGCTTCAGAGCGGGAGCTACGAGCAGTACTTC. Residues: CASIQLQSGSYEQYF.

The count of this clone is one. This chain uses TRBV7-9 with TRBJ1-1; D call uncertain. V gave up 0 bases and J gave up 5 bases, with 10 bases separating them. Germline CDR1 is SEHNR and CDR2 is FQNEAQ (reference sequence). The CDR3 contains 14 residues. CDR3 protein: CASSLAGLRTEAFF. In nucleotides, the CDR3 is TGTGCCAGCAGCTTAGCAGGCTTGCGGACTGAAGCTTTCTTT.

The V call is TRBV7-9, the J call TRBJ2-7; 7 bases agree with TRBD2. V shed 4 bases and J 5 bases; nucleotides not matched to a gene: 11. CDR1 and CDR2 from the germline V gene are SEHNR and FQNEAQ (reference sequence). The CDR3 is 15 residues long. The CDR3 DNA follows: TGTGCCAGCAGCTATTGGGCACCCAGCGGGGACGAGCAGTACTTC. This gives the protein CASSYWAPSGDEQYF.

The chain joins TRBV10-2 to TRBJ2-5; 10 bases map to TRBD1. With 6 bases clipped from V and 2 bases from J, the junction kept 6 bases outside the gene matches. This CDR3 comprises 15 residues. Looked up from germline, CDR1 is WSHSY and CDR2 is SAAADI. Here the CDR3 reads CASREWTGGQETQYF. The CDR3 nucleotides are TGCGCCAGCAGGGAATGGACAGGGGGGCAAGAGACCCAGTACTTC.

This rearrangement joins TRBV29-1 to TRBJ2-3; D remains unclear. The CDR3 runs 11 residues. Per germline, CDR1 SQVTM and CDR2 ANQGSEA. Trimming removed 6 bases at V and 0 bases at J, with 4 bases between. CDR3 nucleotides: TGCAGCGTAACCAGCACAGATACGCAGTATTTT. This codes for CSVTSTDTQYF.

The rearrangement joins TRBV5-4 to TRBJ1-1; D unclear. V lost 4 bases, J lost 1 base, and 11 bases lay in between. Germline V CDR1 and CDR2: SGHNT, YYREEE (reference sequence). CDR3 length equals 14 residues. The CDR3 nucleotides read TGTGCCAGCAGCCCGACCCTACGGAACACTGAAGCTTTCTTT. Its protein is CASSPTLRNTEAFF.

The V and J genes are TRBV11-3 and TRBJ2-1, with 8 bases aligning to TRBD1. Germline trimming cut 3 bases from V and 9 bases from J; bases unmatched to any gene: 10. The germline V gene encodes CDR1 SGHNT and CDR2 YENEEA. The CDR3 spans 15 residues. The CDR3 is CASSFSGQGGGEQFF. The CDR3, as DNA: TGTGCCAGCAGCTTCTCAGGACAGGGAGGCGGTGAGCAGTTCTTC.

The chain links TRBV15 to TRBJ2-2; 7 bases are a match to TRBD1. The CDR3 extends over 14 amino acids. The J segment lost 6 bases and the V segment lost 8 bases, leaving 9 bases of the junction unmatched. Germline V gene data show CDR1 as LNHNV and CDR2 as YYDKDF (reference sequence). The CDR3 here is CATRQGQTPGELFF. CDR3 DNA: TGTGCCACCCGTCAGGGACAGACACCCGGGGAGCTGTTTTTT. The complete variable domain, with remaining parts taken from reference TRBV15 and TRBJ2-2, reads DAMVIQNPRYQVTQFGKPVTLSCSQTLNHNVMYWYQQKSSQAPKLLFHYYDKDFNNEADTPDNFQSRRPNTSFCFLDIRSPGLGDTAMYLCATRQGQTPGELFFGEGSRLTVL.

This chain links TRBV11-1 with TRBJ2-7, with TRBD2 identical over 9 bases. The germline V gene encodes CDR1 SGHAT and CDR2 FQDESV (reference sequence). Trimming cost V 4 bases and J 7 bases; bases outside gene matches: 14. This CDR3 has 16 residues. CDR3 nucleotide sequence: TGTGCCAGCAGCTCTCAAGGGCGGGCTAGCGGGAAAGAGCAGTACTTC. Translating gives CASSSQGRASGKEQYF.

The V and J genes are TRBV28 and TRBJ2-7, with a weak D call TRBD1 (6 bases). This CDR3 region has 15 residues. Germline V CDR1 and CDR2: MDHEN, SYDVKM. The V and J ends lost 6 bases and 2 bases respectively, with 17 bases between them. CDR3 DNA: TGTGCCAGCAGCTCACCCCCGACAGGCGCCTACGAGCAGTACTTC. Translation: CASSSPPTGAYEQYF.

This clone was observed a few times. This chain links TRBV18 with TRBJ1-5, with D uncertain. This CDR3 has 14 residues. The germline V gene encodes CDR1 KGHSH and CDR2 LQKENI. Deletions cut 4 bases from V and 2 bases from J, with 9 bases between. The CDR3 DNA reads TGTGCCAGCTCACGAGGTCCAGGCAATCAGCCCCAGCATTTT. Amino acid sequence: CASSRGPGNQPQHF.

CDR3 nucleotide sequence: TGTGCCAGCAGCTTCCGACTAGCGGACACCGGGGAGCTGTTTTTT. Translating it yields CASSFRLADTGELFF. The chain combines TRBV7-8 with TRBJ2-2; 9 nucleotides line up with TRBD2. The CDR3 totals 15 residues. The ends lost 3 bases at V and 3 bases at J; junction bases unmatched: 2. Germline V gene data show CDR1 as SGHVS and CDR2 as FQNEAQ.

The J gene is TRBJ2-2, the V gene TRBV2; the D gene is possibly TRBD2 (6 bases). The length of the CDR3 is 16 residues. Germline CDR1 SNHLY, CDR2 FYNNEI. V was pared by 5 bases and J by 2 bases, with 15 bases between. This CDR3 reads CASSPPGRPNTGELFF. CDR3 coding DNA: TGTGCCAGCAGTCCGCCTGGGAGGCCCAACACCGGGGAGCTGTTTTTT.

The rearrangement joins TRBV7-8 to TRBJ1-5, with D possibly matching TRBD1 (6 bases). This CDR3 region has 16 residues. Germline V CDR1 and CDR2: SGHVS, FQNEAQ. Trimming cost V 2 bases and J 2 bases, with 13 bases left between them. The CDR3, as DNA: TGTGCCAGCAGCTTAATACAGGGAATTGGCAATCAGCCCCAGCATTTT. Protein product: CASSLIQGIGNQPQHF.

The gene calls are TRBV5-1 and TRBJ2-7, with D possibly matching TRBD1 (5 bases). Per germline, CDR1 SGHRS and CDR2 YFSETQ. This CDR3 is built from 17 residues. V lost 2 bases and J 3 bases, leaving 21 bases between the germline ends. The CDR3 reads CASSLSLRRRGYYEQYF. The CDR3 DNA follows: TGCGCCAGCAGCTTAAGTCTTCGCCGAAGGGGATACTACGAGCAGTACTTC.